Listed below are T cell receptor beta chains from one sample, sequenced in a study of OX40 agonist ivuxolimab in advanced cancers. TCRdb's copy holds only in-frame clones and misses some; the assay was immunoSEQ multiplex PCR. The sample comprises around 46,000 clones, 82% of which are singletons, and approximately 2% rests with the top ten. The sample in question was CD4+ or CD8+ T cells sorted from blood, obtained in a trial of the OX40 agonist ivuxolimab. These receptors originate from an adult with an advanced solid tumor such as melanoma, head and neck, liver or kidney cancer. The CDR3 runs from the conserved cysteine through the conserved F or W. The order of the fields is V gene, J gene, D gene, CDR3 protein. A D gene is named only where the DNA matches it firmly.

v_gene: TRBV5-6; j_gene: TRBJ2-1; d_gene: -; CDR3aa: CASSLAWGVAYNEQFF
v_gene: TRBV18; j_gene: TRBJ1-3; d_gene: -; CDR3aa: CASSPSVSGQSLSGNTIYF
v_gene: TRBV7-2; j_gene: TRBJ2-3; d_gene: TRBD2; CDR3aa: CASSRPMMASGGRADTQYF
v_gene: TRBV9; j_gene: TRBJ1-4; d_gene: -; CDR3aa: CASSVGTLTNEKLFF
v_gene: TRBV18; j_gene: TRBJ1-3; d_gene: TRBD1; CDR3aa: CASSPTGQGLHSGNTIYF
v_gene: TRBV5-1; j_gene: TRBJ1-1; d_gene: -; CDR3aa: CASSLSPGNYEAFF
v_gene: TRBV30; j_gene: TRBJ1-5; d_gene: -; CDR3aa: CAWSFGEYNQPQHF
v_gene: TRBV7-9; j_gene: TRBJ2-6; d_gene: -; CDR3aa: CASNEQGSGANVLTF
v_gene: TRBV11-2; j_gene: TRBJ1-6; d_gene: -; CDR3aa: CASNPGRGSNSPLHF
v_gene: TRBV5-6; j_gene: TRBJ1-5; d_gene: -; CDR3aa: CASSLFGLTNQPQHF
v_gene: TRBV7-9; j_gene: TRBJ1-6; d_gene: -; CDR3aa: CASSPQPGAINSPLHF
v_gene: TRBV15; j_gene: TRBJ2-2; d_gene: TRBD2; CDR3aa: CATSIGSGGTGELFF
v_gene: TRBV30; j_gene: TRBJ1-1; d_gene: -; CDR3aa: CAWSVQGAGEAFF
v_gene: TRBV6-5; j_gene: TRBJ2-3; d_gene: TRBD1; CDR3aa: CASSYGTGRDTQYF
v_gene: TRBV18; j_gene: TRBJ2-1; d_gene: -; CDR3aa: CASSPLRTVHEQFF
v_gene: TRBV29-1; j_gene: TRBJ2-7; d_gene: -; CDR3aa: CSGKFRDDEQYF
v_gene: TRBV4-2; j_gene: TRBJ2-3; d_gene: -; CDR3aa: CASSQDRGGPSDTQYF
v_gene: TRBV19; j_gene: TRBJ2-7; d_gene: TRBD1; CDR3aa: CASTPGQGEREQYF
v_gene: TRBV5-6; j_gene: TRBJ2-3; d_gene: TRBD2; CDR3aa: CASSLVSGGRRGTDTQYF
v_gene: TRBV30; j_gene: TRBJ1-5; d_gene: -; CDR3aa: CAWSGSPNQPQHF
v_gene: TRBV4-2; j_gene: TRBJ1-3; d_gene: -; CDR3aa: CASSLGGSGNTIYF
v_gene: TRBV5-4; j_gene: TRBJ2-5; d_gene: -; CDR3aa: CASSGGAQETQYF
v_gene: TRBV5-1; j_gene: TRBJ1-1; d_gene: -; CDR3aa: CASSLLSGGGNTEAFF
v_gene: TRBV27; j_gene: TRBJ2-1; d_gene: -; CDR3aa: CASSRDGSSYNEQFF
v_gene: TRBV30; j_gene: TRBJ2-2; d_gene: TRBD2; CDR3aa: CAWNDLMRGGTGELFF
v_gene: TRBV5-5; j_gene: TRBJ2-6; d_gene: -; CDR3aa: CASSLGYSTFSGANVLTF
v_gene: TRBV6-1; j_gene: TRBJ1-5; d_gene: -; CDR3aa: CASSPRGSNQPQHF
v_gene: TRBV7-2; j_gene: TRBJ1-2; d_gene: -; CDR3aa: CASSFDLRDGYTF
v_gene: TRBV9; j_gene: TRBJ2-1; d_gene: -; CDR3aa: CASSADISKHNEQFF
v_gene: TRBV4-1; j_gene: TRBJ2-2; d_gene: TRBD1; CDR3aa: CASRGGQGSNTGELFF
v_gene: TRBV19; j_gene: TRBJ1-1; d_gene: -; CDR3aa: CASRTRGELNTEAFF
v_gene: TRBV15; j_gene: TRBJ1-4; d_gene: -; CDR3aa: CATSGGAGYEKLFF
v_gene: TRBV7-9; j_gene: TRBJ1-3; d_gene: TRBD1; CDR3aa: CASSGMGTGGYGNTIYF
v_gene: TRBV9; j_gene: TRBJ1-3; d_gene: -; CDR3aa: CASSVVGTAVSGNTIYF
v_gene: TRBV5-1; j_gene: TRBJ2-2; d_gene: TRBD1; CDR3aa: CASSLGTANTGELFF
v_gene: TRBV2; j_gene: TRBJ2-3; d_gene: -; CDR3aa: CASRTGTDTDTQYF
v_gene: TRBV4-3; j_gene: TRBJ2-3; d_gene: -; CDR3aa: CASSQGESRLTDTQYF
v_gene: TRBV6-1; j_gene: TRBJ2-7; d_gene: TRBD1; CDR3aa: CASSEAGTGAYEQYF
v_gene: TRBV4-1; j_gene: TRBJ1-4; d_gene: TRBD1; CDR3aa: CASSQGELGQGIATNEKLFF
v_gene: TRBV7-2; j_gene: TRBJ2-7; d_gene: -; CDR3aa: CASSQIRAYEQYF
v_gene: TRBV7-9; j_gene: TRBJ1-1; d_gene: -; CDR3aa: CASSLAGNTEAFF
v_gene: TRBV5-1; j_gene: TRBJ2-1; d_gene: TRBD2; CDR3aa: CASSLKAGGSGVEQFF
v_gene: TRBV6-1; j_gene: TRBJ1-2; d_gene: TRBD1; CDR3aa: CASRGDSPTYGYTF
v_gene: TRBV5-6; j_gene: TRBJ2-3; d_gene: -; CDR3aa: CASSLGTVDTQYF
v_gene: TRBV10-3; j_gene: TRBJ2-7; d_gene: -; CDR3aa: CAISVGGKGSYEQYF
v_gene: TRBV7-9; j_gene: TRBJ2-3; d_gene: -; CDR3aa: CASSQAGRGDTQYF
v_gene: TRBV14; j_gene: TRBJ1-1; d_gene: -; CDR3aa: CASSPSTGTHTEAFF
v_gene: TRBV5-4; j_gene: TRBJ2-1; d_gene: -; CDR3aa: CASSLVAGAIYNEQFF
v_gene: TRBV5-1; j_gene: TRBJ1-1; d_gene: -; CDR3aa: CASSLVAGGNTEAFF
v_gene: TRBV5-5; j_gene: TRBJ2-6; d_gene: -; CDR3aa: CASSLDRVSVLTF
v_gene: TRBV30; j_gene: TRBJ1-2; d_gene: TRBD1; CDR3aa: CAWSRDRGNGYTF
v_gene: TRBV7-2; j_gene: TRBJ1-2; d_gene: -; CDR3aa: CASSSRTPNSGYTF
v_gene: TRBV5-1; j_gene: TRBJ1-1; d_gene: TRBD1; CDR3aa: CASSPEDRRNTEAFF
v_gene: TRBV4-1; j_gene: TRBJ1-2; d_gene: -; CDR3aa: CASSQDVTSQGYYGYTF